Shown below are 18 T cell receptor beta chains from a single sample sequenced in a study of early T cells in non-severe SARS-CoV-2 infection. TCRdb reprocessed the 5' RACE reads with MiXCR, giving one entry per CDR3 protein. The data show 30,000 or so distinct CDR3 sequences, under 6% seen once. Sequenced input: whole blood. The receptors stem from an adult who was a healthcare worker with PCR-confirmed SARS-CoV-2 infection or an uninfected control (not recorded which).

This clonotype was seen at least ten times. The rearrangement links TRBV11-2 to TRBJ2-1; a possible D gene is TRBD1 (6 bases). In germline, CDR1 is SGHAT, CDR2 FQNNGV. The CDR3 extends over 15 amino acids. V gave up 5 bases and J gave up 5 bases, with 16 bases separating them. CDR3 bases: TGTGCCAGCAGCCCAGGAGTCCGGACAGACAATGAGCAGTTCTTC. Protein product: CASSPGVRTDNEQFF.

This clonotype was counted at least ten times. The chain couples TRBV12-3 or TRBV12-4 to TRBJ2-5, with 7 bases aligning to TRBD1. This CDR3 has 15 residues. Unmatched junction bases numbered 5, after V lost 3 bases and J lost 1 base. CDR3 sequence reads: CASSFRDSSQETQYF. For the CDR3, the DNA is TGTGCCAGCAGTTTCCGGGACAGTTCCCAAGAGACCCAGTACTTC.

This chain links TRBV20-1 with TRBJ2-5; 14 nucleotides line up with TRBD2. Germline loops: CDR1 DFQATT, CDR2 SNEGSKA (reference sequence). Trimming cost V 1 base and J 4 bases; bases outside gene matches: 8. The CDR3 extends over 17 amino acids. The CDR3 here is CSARGTSGRSGGETQYF. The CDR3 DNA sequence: TGCAGTGCTAGAGGGACTAGCGGGAGGTCAGGTGGAGAGACCCAGTACTTC.

This chain's CDR3 is CASSQDLATYEQYF. Written as DNA, the CDR3 is TGTGCCAGCAGCCAAGATTTGGCCACCTACGAGCAGTACTTC. The rearrangement links TRBV4-2 to TRBJ2-7; D unresolved. V was shortened by 0 bases and J by 2 bases, with 8 bases between the two germline ends. The CDR3 loop spans 14 amino acids. CDR1 and CDR2 from the germline V gene are LGHNA and YNFKEQ.

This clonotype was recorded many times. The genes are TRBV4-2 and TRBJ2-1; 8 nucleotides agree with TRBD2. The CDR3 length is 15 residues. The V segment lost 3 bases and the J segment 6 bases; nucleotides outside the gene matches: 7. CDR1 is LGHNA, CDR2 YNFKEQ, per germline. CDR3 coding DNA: TGTGCCAGCAGCCACCCGGGACTAGTAGGCAATGAGCAGTTCTTC. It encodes CASSHPGLVGNEQFF.

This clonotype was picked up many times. This CDR3 is CASSSPTSGGEYNEQFF. The CDR3 DNA follows: TGTGCCAGCAGTTCTCCGACTAGCGGGGGGGAATACAATGAGCAGTTCTTC. The V gene is TRBV27, the J gene TRBJ2-1; 14 nucleotides match TRBD2. J was trimmed by 4 bases and V by 4 bases; bases with no gene match: 6. The germline gives CDR1 MNHEY, CDR2 SMNVEV (reference sequence). CDR3 size: 17 residues.

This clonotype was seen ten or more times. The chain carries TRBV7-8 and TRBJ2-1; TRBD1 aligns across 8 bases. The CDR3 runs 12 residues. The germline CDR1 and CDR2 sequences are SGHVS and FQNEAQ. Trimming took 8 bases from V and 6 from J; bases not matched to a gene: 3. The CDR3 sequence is CASGDRFNEQFF. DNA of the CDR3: TGTGCCAGCGGGGACAGGTTCAATGAGCAGTTCTTC.

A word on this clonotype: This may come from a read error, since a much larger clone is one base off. CDR3 DNA: TGTTCCAGCAGTTACCCGGAGGCGGAGACCCAGTACTTC. Translated, it gives CSSSYPEAETQYF. The chain recombines TRBV6-2 or TRBV6-3 with TRBJ2-5, with a possible D match to TRBD2 (5 bases). Germline assignment: CDR1 MNHEY and CDR2 SVGEGT. The CDR3 consists of 13 residues.

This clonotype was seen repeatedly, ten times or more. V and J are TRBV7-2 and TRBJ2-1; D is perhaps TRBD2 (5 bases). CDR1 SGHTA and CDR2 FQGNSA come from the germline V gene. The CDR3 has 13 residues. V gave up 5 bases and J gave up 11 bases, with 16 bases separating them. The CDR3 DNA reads TGTGCCAGCAGCCCCCGTAGGCTAGCCAAGCAGTTCTTC. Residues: CASSPRRLAKQFF.

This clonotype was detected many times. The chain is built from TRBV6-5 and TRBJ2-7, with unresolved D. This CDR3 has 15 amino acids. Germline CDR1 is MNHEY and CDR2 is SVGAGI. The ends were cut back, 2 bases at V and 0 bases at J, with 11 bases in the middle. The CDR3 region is CASSYATPSSYEQYF. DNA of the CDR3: TGTGCCAGCAGTTACGCGACTCCCAGCTCCTACGAGCAGTACTTC.

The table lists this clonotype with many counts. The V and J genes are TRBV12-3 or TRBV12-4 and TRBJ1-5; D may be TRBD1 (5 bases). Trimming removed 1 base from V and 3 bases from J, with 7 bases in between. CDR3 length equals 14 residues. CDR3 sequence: CASSLGQNNQPQHF. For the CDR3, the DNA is TGTGCCAGCAGTTTAGGACAGAACAATCAGCCCCAGCATTTT.

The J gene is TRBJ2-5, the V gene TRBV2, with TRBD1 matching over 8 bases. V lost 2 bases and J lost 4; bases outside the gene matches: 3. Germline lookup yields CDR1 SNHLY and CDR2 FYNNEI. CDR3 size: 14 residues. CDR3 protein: CASSERTGTETQYF. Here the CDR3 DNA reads TGTGCCAGCAGTGAACGGACAGGGACAGAGACCCAGTACTTC.

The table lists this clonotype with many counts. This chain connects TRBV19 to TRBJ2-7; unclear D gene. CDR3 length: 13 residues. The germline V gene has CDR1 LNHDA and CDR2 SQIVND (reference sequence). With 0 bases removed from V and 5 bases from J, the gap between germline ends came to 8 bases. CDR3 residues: CASSIEGWNEQYF. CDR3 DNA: TGTGCCAGTAGTATAGAGGGTTGGAACGAGCAGTACTTC.

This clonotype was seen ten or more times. The CDR3 bases are TGCGCCAGCAGCGTCAGGGGAGGGGGTATCCAAGAGACCCAGTACTTC. Amino acids: CASSVRGGGIQETQYF. The rearrangement links TRBV5-1 to TRBJ2-5; D perhaps matches TRBD2 (7 bases). CDR1 and CDR2 (germline): SGHRS, YFSETQ. The CDR3 extends over 16 amino acids. Between the trimmed V and J ends, which lost 4 bases and 1 base, there was a span of 17 bases.

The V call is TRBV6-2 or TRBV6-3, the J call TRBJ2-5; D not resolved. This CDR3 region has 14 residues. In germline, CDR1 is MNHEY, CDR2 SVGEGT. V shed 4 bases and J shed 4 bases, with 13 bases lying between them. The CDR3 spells CASSSPRLGETQYF. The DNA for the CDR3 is TGTGCCAGCAGTTCCCCCCGACTTGGAGAGACCCAGTACTTC.

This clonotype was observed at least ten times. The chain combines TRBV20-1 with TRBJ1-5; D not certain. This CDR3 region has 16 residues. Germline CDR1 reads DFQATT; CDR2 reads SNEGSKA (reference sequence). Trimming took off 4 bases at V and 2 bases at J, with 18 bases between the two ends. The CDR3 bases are TGCAGTGCTACGACTTTCGGGATTTCCCGCAATCAGCCCCAGCATTTT. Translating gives CSATTFGISRNQPQHF.

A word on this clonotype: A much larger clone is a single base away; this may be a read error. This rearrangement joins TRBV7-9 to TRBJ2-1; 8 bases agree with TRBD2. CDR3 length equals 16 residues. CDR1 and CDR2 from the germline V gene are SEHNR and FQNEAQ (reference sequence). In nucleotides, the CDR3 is TGTGTCAGCAGCCCACGGACTAGCTCGTCGGCGGGTGAGCAGTTCTTC. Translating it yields CVSSPRTSSSAGEQFF.

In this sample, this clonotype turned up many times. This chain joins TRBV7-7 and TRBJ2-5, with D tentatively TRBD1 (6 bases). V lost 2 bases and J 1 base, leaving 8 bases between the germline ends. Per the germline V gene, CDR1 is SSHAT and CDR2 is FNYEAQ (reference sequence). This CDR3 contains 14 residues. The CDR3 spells CASSLQDSQETQYF. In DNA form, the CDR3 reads TGTGCCAGCAGCTTACAGGACAGCCAAGAGACCCAGTACTTC.